Shown below are 10 T cell receptor beta chains from a single sample sequenced in a study of cytomegalovirus exposure and HLA in healthy donors. Both 60 Vbeta primers and 13 Jbeta primers went into the PCR. Generated by immunoSEQ multiplex PCR, the TCRdb table keeps only in-frame clones and is missing some. In the table there are about 130,000 clones, around 80% of which are singletons. Sequencing was done on a sample of PBMCs. These TCRs come from a man aged 50 or older in good health and CMV-seronegative.

The chain joins TRBV7-9 to TRBJ2-5, with 15 nucleotides matching TRBD2. The CDR3 loop spans 17 amino acids. CDR1 is SEHNR and CDR2 is FQNEAQ in the germline V gene (reference sequence). V was pared by 1 base and J by 4 bases, with 4 bases of the junction left unmatched. CDR3 sequence (DNA): TGTGCCAGCAGCTTAGGGGGGACTAGCGGGGGGATAGAGACCCAGTACTTC. As protein: CASSLGGTSGGIETQYF. The full variable domain, rest sourced from reference TRBV7-9 and TRBJ2-5, is DTGVSQNPRHKITKRGQNVTFRCDPISEHNRLYWYRQTLGQGPEFLTYFQNEAQLEKSRLLSDRFSAERPKGSFSTLEIQRTEQGDSAMYLCASSLGGTSGGIETQYFGPGTRLLVL.

The chain is built from TRBV2 and TRBJ2-5; D might be TRBD1 (6 bases). The ends were cut back, 6 bases at V and 5 bases at J, with 13 bases in the middle. CDR3 length equals 13 residues. CDR1 SNHLY and CDR2 FYNNEI come from the germline V gene. CDR3 sequence (DNA): TGTGCCAGCAGCTCCAGGGGTTGGGAGACCCAGTACTTC. Translating gives CASSSRGWETQYF.

This rearrangement joins TRBV19 to TRBJ2-3, with 9 nucleotides matching TRBD2. The CDR3 runs 16 residues. V shed 1 base, J shed 4 bases, and the junction held 6 bases outside the gene matches. Per the germline V gene, CDR1 is LNHDA and CDR2 is SQIVND (reference sequence). The DNA of the CDR3 is TGTGCCAGTAGTATAGTTGGTAGCGGGGGCTCAGATACGCAGTATTTT. As protein: CASSIVGSGGSDTQYF.

The chain uses TRBV5-4 and TRBJ1-1; D unresolved. The CDR3 consists of 15 residues. V was clipped by 4 bases and J by 5 bases, with 18 bases between them. Per germline, CDR1 SGHNT and CDR2 YYREEE (reference sequence). Here the CDR3 reads CASSDLGSPRTEAFF. The CDR3 DNA follows: TGTGCCAGCAGCGATCTTGGGAGCCCCAGGACTGAAGCTTTCTTT.

This chain joins TRBV9 and TRBJ2-7; 7 nucleotides align to TRBD1. This CDR3 is 13 amino acids long. Unmatched junction bases numbered 7, after V lost 4 bases and J lost 6 bases. Germline loops: CDR1 SGDLS, CDR2 YYNGEE. The CDR3 DNA sequence: TGTGCCAGCAGCCGGGGACAGAACCTCGAGCAGTACTTC. This sequence encodes CASSRGQNLEQYF.

The chain employs TRBV7-9 and TRBJ1-5; 9 positions match TRBD1. Germline V gene sequence: CDR1 SEHNR, CDR2 FQNEAQ (reference sequence). V lost 3 bases and J lost 4; bases outside the gene matches: 10. This CDR3 contains 17 residues. This CDR3 reads CASSFEVGTGRNQPQHF. Here the CDR3 DNA reads TGTGCCAGCAGCTTTGAGGTAGGGACAGGGAGGAATCAGCCCCAGCATTTT.

The chain joins TRBV30 to TRBJ2-5, with 7 bases that match TRBD1. The J call may be faulty, since TRBJ2-7 better matches the DNA end. Per germline, CDR1 GTSNPN and CDR2 SVGIG (reference sequence). The CDR3 spans 12 residues. CDR3 sequence: CAWARGGDEQYF. The CDR3 nucleotides read TGTGCCTGGGCCAGAGGGGGCGACGAGCAGTACTTC.

The sample holds one count of this clone. The chain joins TRBV9 to TRBJ2-7; a weak D match, TRBD2 (7 bases). Trimming pared 0 bases from V and 3 bases from J, leaving 10 bases between. This CDR3 contains 14 residues. CDR1 SGDLS and CDR2 YYNGEE come from the germline V gene. The CDR3 nucleotides read TGTGCCAGCAGCGTAGGTAGGGGGGGCTACGAGCAGTACTTC. Protein sequence: CASSVGRGGYEQYF.

V usage is TRBV29-1 and J usage is TRBJ2-5; tentative D call: TRBD1 (5 bases). The CDR3 has 13 amino acids. Germline loops: CDR1 SQVTM, CDR2 ANQGSEA. The V end lost 6 bases, the J end lost 4 bases, and 15 bases lay between the germline ends. The CDR3 DNA follows: TGCAGCGTCCCAGGCATTAGGGGAGAGACCCAGTACTTC. This sequence encodes CSVPGIRGETQYF.

The CDR3 protein is CASSVSAPSTDTQYF. Here the CDR3 DNA reads TGTGCCAGCAGCGTATCCGCGCCAAGCACAGATACGCAGTATTTT. This chain uses TRBV9 with TRBJ2-3; D ambiguous. The CDR3 has 15 amino acids. Trimming removed 1 base from V and 0 bases from J, with 9 bases in between. Germline loops: CDR1 SGDLS, CDR2 YYNGEE.